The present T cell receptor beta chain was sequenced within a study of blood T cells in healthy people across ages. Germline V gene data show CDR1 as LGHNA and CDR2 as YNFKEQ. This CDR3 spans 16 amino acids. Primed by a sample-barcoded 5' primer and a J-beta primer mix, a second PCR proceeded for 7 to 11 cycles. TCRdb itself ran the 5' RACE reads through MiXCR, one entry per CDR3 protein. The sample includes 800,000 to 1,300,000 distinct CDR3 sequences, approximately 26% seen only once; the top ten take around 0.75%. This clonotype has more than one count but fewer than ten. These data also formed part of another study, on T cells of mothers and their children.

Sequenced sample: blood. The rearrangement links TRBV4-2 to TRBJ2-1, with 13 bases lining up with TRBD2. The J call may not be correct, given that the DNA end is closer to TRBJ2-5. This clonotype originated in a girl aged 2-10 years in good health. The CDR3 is CASSQGLAGNQETQYF. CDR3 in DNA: TGTGCCAGCAGCCAGGGACTAGCGGGGAATCAAGAGACCCAGTACTTC.